This T cell receptor (beta chain) was observed in a study of long-term antiretroviral therapy in people with HIV. Looking at the study overall: The study's earliest collections predate the 2015 immediate-ART recommendation by about a decade. The study's findings and limits: Dominance of pre-ART expanded clones persisted, fluctuating and often declining after ART.

Survey-level resolution applied to immunoSEQ assay v3.0. Each sample had sequencing targeting 40,000-50,000 T-cell genomes. Generated by immunoSEQ multiplex PCR, the TCRdb table keeps only in-frame clones and is missing some. The sample contains 25,000 to 35,000 clones, 70% to 90% of which appear only once. About this clone itself: Its antigen is unknown.

The CDR3 is made up of 13 amino acids. In germline, CDR1 is MNHEY, CDR2 SMNVEV (reference sequence). With V trimmed by 2 bases and J by 10 bases, 5 bases remained unmatched. The rearrangement links TRBV27 to TRBJ2-1, with 7 bases fitting TRBD1. The sample consisted of unsorted PBMCs, taken 0.8 years before starting antiretroviral therapy. The source is a young man with HIV. CDR3 sequence: CASSLEGGWEQFF. Here the CDR3 DNA reads TGTGCCAGCAGTTTAGAAGGGGGCTGGGAGCAGTTCTTC.